The source of this T cell receptor (beta chain) is a study of Tregs in tolerant kidney transplant recipients. At the level of the study: Sorting of CD4+CD25+CD127- cells followed 3-day belatacept mixed lymphocyte reactions, sometimes with roughly 5-day graft donor restimulation.

Concerning this clone: Its cognate antigen is unknown.

Assay: immunoSEQ multiplex PCR; the TCRdb copy retains only in-frame clones and omits some. Here the sample spans 2,000 to 2,500 clones, under 45% being singletons. Study results and caveats: Validation in larger populations is needed because few patients were studied. Tregs expanded with activated donor B cells seemed most donor-specific.

The CDR3 runs to 14 residues. Germline CDR1 and CDR2: SGHTA and FQGTGA. V was cut by 6 bases and J by 4 bases, with 12 bases left in between. The genes are TRBV7-3 and TRBJ2-2; unclear D gene. The sequencing sample was made of Tregs from blood cultured with allogeneic cells. The sequence was obtained from a human donor in good health. The CDR3 loop reads CASSSDAVTGELFF. CDR3 DNA sequence: TGTGCCAGCAGTTCGGACGCGGTCACCGGGGAGCTGTTTTTT.